The rows below give T cell receptor beta chains drawn from one sample of a study of blood T cell repertoires in COVID-19. TCRdb's copy holds only in-frame clones and misses some; the assay was immunoSEQ multiplex PCR. The table records about 290,000 clones, around 86% of them present only once. Sequences were obtained from PBMCs or T cells enriched from blood (not recorded which). The receptors stem from a woman in her thirties or forties who had recovered from COVID-19. CDR3s leave out the opening cysteine and the closing phenylalanine or tryptophan.

j_call v_call cdr3_aa
TRBJ1-4 TRBV3-1/TRBV3-2 ASRSTGVGNEKLF
TRBJ2-1 TRBV5-4 ASSITKESSYNEQF
TRBJ2-3 TRBV4-1 ASSQVFRTLKEADTQY
TRBJ1-2 TRBV2 ASRDRGRNYGYT
TRBJ1-2 TRBV6-5 ASKGRGYGYT
TRBJ2-3 TRBV5-1 ASRPGLTGDTQY
TRBJ2-7 TRBV7-9 ASSLKGNSEQY
TRBJ1-3 TRBV28 ASSLRIPRAGNTIY
TRBJ2-1 TRBV5-1 ASRQGNNEQF
TRBJ2-3 TRBV4-3 ASSRTSGSGTDTQY
TRBJ1-2 TRBV15 ATSVQGALHYGYT